This T cell receptor (beta chain) emerged from a study of human CD8 memory T cell subsets. UMI-labeled 5' RACE was used, and it produced the TCR beta libraries. Using its own MiXCR run on the 5' RACE reads, TCRdb lists one record per CDR3 protein. This sample carries about 7,900 distinct CDR3 sequences, 3.9% of them seen once, and the ten largest clones take less than 45%. This clonotype has only a few counts. The authors obtained RNA from duplicate vials, each holding around 150,000 sorted CD8+ T cells, for every subset. This clonotype was sampled from a human donor in good health. Sequencing was done on a sample of CD8+ T cells from PBMCs.

CDR3 loop: CASSQSPSGGPSSYNEQFF. CDR3 nucleotides: TGCGCCAGCAGCCAATCACCTAGCGGGGGGCCGAGCTCCTACAATGAGCAGTTCTTC. The genes are TRBV4-1 and TRBJ2-1, with TRBD2 identical over 11 bases. Germline CDR1 is MGHRA and CDR2 is YSYEKL. V dropped 2 bases and J dropped 0; count of bases not matched to a gene: 9. There are 19 residues in the CDR3.